This TCR beta chain appears in the sequencing data of a study of STAT5B mutations in CD4+ large granular lymphocyte leukemia. Study overall: Healthy donors showed HLA-associated enrichment of the CDR3 'QG' motif.

Study-wide results and limits: 8/27 top patient clones versus 2/35 control clones were TRBV06-family.

Per germline, CDR1 ENHRY and CDR2 SYGVKD. V lost 3 bases, J lost 4 bases, and 8 bases stayed unmatched. The CDR3 has 16 amino acids. Of note for this clone: Its specificity is unknown.

Produced via immunoSEQ multiplex PCR; TCRdb's table is partial and in-frame only. Here the sample spans around 35,000 clones, about 85% being singletons. This TCR derives from a human donor in good health. The sequenced sample was CD4+ T cells from blood buffy coats. This sequence joins TRBV10-3 and TRBJ2-5; 10 positions agree with TRBD1. The DNA for the CDR3 is TGTGCCATCAGTGATGGGACAGGGGCGGGCGTAGAGACCCAGTACTTC. Protein sequence: CAISDGTGAGVETQYF.